This T cell receptor (beta chain) was sequenced during a study of blood T cell repertoires in COVID-19. The overall study: Researchers got acute and convalescent COVID-19 samples from the United States, Italy and Spain. Nucleic acid was either cDNA or gDNA, and it came from T cells, B-cell-depleted T cells, or PBMCs.

In the authors' methods: Amplification with reference gene primers provided the estimates of nucleated cell counts. Profiling relied on immunoSEQ multiplex PCR, and the TCRdb table lists in-frame clones only, not all of them. V and J calls and clone size are as listed in that table; D and trimming were resolved from the DNA. Seen here are fewer than 350,000 clones, 70% to 90% observed once, and the top ten hold 12%. Trimming removed 0 bases at V and 1 base at J, with 9 bases between. This CDR3 is 15 amino acids long. Per germline, CDR1 MNHEY and CDR2 SVGAGI. Specimen: peripheral blood. This sequence was found in a woman aged 25 to 39 with COVID-19, enrolled during active disease. The gene calls are TRBV6-5 and TRBJ1-1; D unresolved. CDR3 sequence: CASSYSAFRNTEAFF. DNA for the CDR3: TGTGCCAGCAGTTACTCAGCCTTCCGGAACACTGAAGCTTTCTTT.